This T cell receptor beta chain was identified during a study of post-analysis software for immune sequencing data. Incorporated into the TCR beta cDNA libraries were unique molecular identifiers, which served to reduce PCR and sequencing biases. Via MiXCR, TCRdb re-called the PCR reads, giving one row per CDR3 protein. The sample contains a few hundred thousand distinct CDR3 sequences, about 38% of which appear only once. Study outcomes and limitations: When patients were compared with controls, 4 or 5 TRBV segments were more frequent, TRBV5-6, TRBV5-1 and TRBV20-1 among them.

Regarding this clonotype: Its cognate antigen is unknown.

CDR3 length equals 15 residues. Germline-derived CDR1 and CDR2 are SEHNR and FQNEAQ (reference sequence). V was clipped by 1 base and J by 5 bases; unmatched bases: 7. This receptor was taken from a girl aged 10 to 17 with multiple sclerosis. Sequenced input: blood. J is TRBJ1-1 and V is TRBV7-9, with TRBD1 identical over 7 bases. CDR3 sequence: CASSLGEGARTEAFF. The CDR3 nucleotides read TGTGCCAGCAGCTTAGGGGAGGGGGCGCGGACTGAAGCTTTCTTT.